This TCR beta chain derives from a study of memory CD4+ T cells and cytomegalovirus serostatus. Broader study findings: Each of 65 to 70 CMV-associated TCRbeta sequences occurred in one to five individuals. CMV serostatus prediction reached median AUC about 0.95, or 0.9 with US-trained model.

Profiled with immunoSEQ multiplex PCR; TCRdb holds only in-frame clones, not every one. This table has tens of thousands of clones, roughly four fifths appearing once. This clone appeared a few times. What it binds is unknown. Single viable CD3+CD4+CD8-CD45RO+ cells were sorted as the memory CD4+ T cells. Total CD4+ T cells were enriched by CD4 positive selection. Input material: memory CD4+ T cells from blood. This sequence was found in an adult in good health and CMV-seropositive.

The CDR3 protein is CASSQDFRRNEAFF. In DNA form, the CDR3 reads TGTGCCAGCAGCCAAGATTTTCGGCGGAATGAAGCTTTCTTT. This rearrangement joins TRBV4-2 to TRBJ1-1; D is unclear. Germline V gene lookup returns CDR1 LGHNA and CDR2 YNFKEQ. The CDR3 is made up of 14 amino acids. The V end was cut by 0 bases, the J end by 7 bases, with 12 bases between.